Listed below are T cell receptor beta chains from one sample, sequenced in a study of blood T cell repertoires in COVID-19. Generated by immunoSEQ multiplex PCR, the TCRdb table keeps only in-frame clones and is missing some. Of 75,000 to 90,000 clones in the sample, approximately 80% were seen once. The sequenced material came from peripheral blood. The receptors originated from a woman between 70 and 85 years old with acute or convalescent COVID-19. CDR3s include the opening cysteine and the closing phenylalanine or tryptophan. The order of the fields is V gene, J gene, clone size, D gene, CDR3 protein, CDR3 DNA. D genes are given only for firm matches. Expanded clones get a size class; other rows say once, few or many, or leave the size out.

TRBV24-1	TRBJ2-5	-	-	CATSDATGTQETQYF	TGTGCCACCAGTGATGCTACAGGAACTCAAGAGACCCAGTACTTC
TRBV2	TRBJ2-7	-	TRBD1	CASSLLGQGALNPYEQYF	TGTGCCAGCAGTCTATTGGGACAGGGGGCCCTTAATCCGTACGAGCAGTACTTC
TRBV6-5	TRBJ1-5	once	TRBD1	CASSLQGGHSNQPQHF	TGTGCCAGCAGTTTGCAGGGGGGACATAGCAATCAGCCCCAGCATTTT
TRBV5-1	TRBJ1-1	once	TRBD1	CASSLYTGETEAFF	TGCGCCAGCAGCTTGTATACAGGGGAGACTGAAGCTTTCTTT
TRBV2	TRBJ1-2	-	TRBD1	CASRRRQGLKGYTF	TGTGCCAGCAGGCGCCGACAGGGCCTAAAGGGCTACACCTTC
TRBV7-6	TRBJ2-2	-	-	CASSYTTGTGELFF	TGTGCCAGCAGCTATACGACGGGCACCGGGGAGCTGTTTTTT
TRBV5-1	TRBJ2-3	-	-	CASSPGGRSTDTQYF	TGCGCCAGCAGTCCAGGGGGGCGCAGCACAGATACGCAGTATTTT
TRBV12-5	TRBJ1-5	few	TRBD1	CASGRGQGGSSNQPQHF	TGTGCTAGTGGCAGGGGACAGGGGGGGAGTAGCAATCAGCCCCAGCATTTT
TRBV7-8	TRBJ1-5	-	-	CASSLRGRDQPQHF	TGTGCCAGCAGCTTAAGGGGGAGGGATCAGCCCCAGCATTTT
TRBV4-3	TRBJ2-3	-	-	CASSQYTGALADTQYF	TGCGCCAGCAGCCAATATACTGGGGCCCTCGCAGATACGCAGTATTTT
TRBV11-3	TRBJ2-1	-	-	CASSLSHNEQFF	TGTGCCAGCAGCTTGAGCCATAATGAGCAGTTCTTC
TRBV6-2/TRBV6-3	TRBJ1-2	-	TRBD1	CASSPPTGYGYTF	TGTGCCAGCAGCCCGCCGACAGGGTATGGCTACACCTTC
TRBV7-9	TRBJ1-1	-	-	CASSPDSLNTEAFF	TGTGCCAGCAGTCCGGACAGCTTGAACACTGAAGCTTTCTTT
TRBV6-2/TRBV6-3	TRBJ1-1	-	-	CASSPRGGGAMAEAFF	TGTGCCAGCAGCCCAAGAGGGGGGGGCGCGATGGCTGAAGCTTTCTTT
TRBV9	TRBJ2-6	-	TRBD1	CASSVRTGSVSGANVLTF	TGTGCCAGCAGCGTGAGGACAGGGTCGGTCTCTGGGGCCAACGTCCTGACTTTC
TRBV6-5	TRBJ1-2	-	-	CASSYSDTRGYTF	TGTGCCAGCAGTTACTCGGATACGCGGGGCTACACCTTC
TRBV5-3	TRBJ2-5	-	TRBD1	CARSLAQGAGETQYF	TGTGCCAGAAGCTTGGCCCAGGGGGCTGGAGAGACCCAGTACTTC
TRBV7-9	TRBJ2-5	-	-	CASSRAAWETQYF	TGTGCCAGCTCTAGAGCAGCGTGGGAGACCCAGTACTTC
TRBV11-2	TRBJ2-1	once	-	CASSLEGTYSSYNEQFF	TGTGCCAGCAGCTTAGAGGGGACTTACAGCTCCTACAATGAGCAGTTCTTC
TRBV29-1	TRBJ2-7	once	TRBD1	CSVERGQDYEQYF	TGCAGCGTTGAAAGGGGGCAGGACTACGAGCAGTACTTC
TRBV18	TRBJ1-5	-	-	CASSPAGGRNQPQHF	TGTGCCAGCTCCCCCGCGGGGGGCAGGAATCAGCCCCAGCATTTT
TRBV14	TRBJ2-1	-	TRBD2	CASSQVGGTSAAGQFF	TGTGCCAGCAGCCAAGTAGGGGGGACTAGCGCGGCTGGGCAGTTCTTC
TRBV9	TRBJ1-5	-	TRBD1	CASSVDGTGNQPQHF	TGTGCCAGCAGCGTAGACGGGACAGGCAATCAGCCCCAGCATTTT
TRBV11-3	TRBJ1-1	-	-	CASSPREGLEAFF	TGTGCCAGCAGCCCGAGAGAGGGTCTGGAAGCTTTCTTT
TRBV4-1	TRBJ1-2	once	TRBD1	CASSQDRGTGGNYGYTF	TGCGCCAGCAGCCAAGATCGAGGGACAGGGGGCAACTATGGCTACACCTTC
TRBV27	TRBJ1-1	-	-	CASSLLGRLNTEAFF	TGTGCCAGCAGTTTATTAGGCAGGCTGAACACTGAAGCTTTCTTT
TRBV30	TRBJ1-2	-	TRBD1	CAWSSLPDRGLLSF	TGTGCCTGGAGTTCACTTCCCGACAGGGGGTTGTTGTCCTTC
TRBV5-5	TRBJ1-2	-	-	CASSLSAGTNYGYTF	TGTGCCAGCAGCTTGTCGGCAGGAACAAACTATGGCTACACCTTC
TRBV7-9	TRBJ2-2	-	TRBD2	CASSHSTGGITGELFF	TGTGCCAGCAGCCATAGCACGGGGGGGATCACCGGGGAGCTGTTTTTT
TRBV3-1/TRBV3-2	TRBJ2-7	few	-	CASSPGQAGVYEQYF	TGTGCCAGCAGCCCGGGACAGGCGGGAGTCTACGAGCAGTACTTC
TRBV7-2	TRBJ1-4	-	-	CASSLTGTNEKLFF	TGTGCCAGCAGCTTAACAGGAACTAATGAAAAACTGTTTTTT
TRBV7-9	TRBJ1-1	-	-	CASSPSDNMNTEAFF	TGTGCCAGCAGCCCCTCGGACAACATGAACACTGAAGCTTTCTTT
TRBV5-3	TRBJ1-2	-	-	CARSRPGVTNYGYTF	TGTGCCAGAAGCCGCCCAGGGGTAACTAACTATGGCTACACCTTC
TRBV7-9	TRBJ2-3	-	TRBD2	CASSRRLAGVSTDTQYF	TGTGCCAGCAGCAGACGACTAGCGGGGGTCAGCACAGATACGCAGTATTTT
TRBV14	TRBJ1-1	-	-	CASSQNSGWTEAFF	TGTGCCAGCAGCCAAAACAGCGGCTGGACTGAAGCTTTCTTT
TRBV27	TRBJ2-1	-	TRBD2	CASATLAGVSRGQFF	TGTGCCAGCGCAACATTAGCGGGGGTCTCACGGGGGCAGTTCTTC
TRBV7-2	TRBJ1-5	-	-	CASSLGPQGRNQPQHF	TGTGCCAGCAGCTTAGGGCCACAGGGACGCAATCAGCCCCAGCATTTT
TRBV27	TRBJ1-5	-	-	CASSLYLSGDQPQHF	TGTGCCAGCAGTTTATATCTCTCGGGGGATCAGCCCCAGCATTTT
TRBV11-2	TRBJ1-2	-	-	CASSFTGFYGYTF	TGTGCCAGCAGCTTCACCGGGTTCTATGGCTACACCTTC
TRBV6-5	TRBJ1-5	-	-	CASSYSRAGRNQPQHF	TGTGCCAGCAGTTACTCGCGCGCGGGTCGCAATCAGCCCCAGCATTTT
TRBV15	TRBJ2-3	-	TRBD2	CATSRRTSGEPDTQYF	TGTGCCACCAGCAGGCGGACTAGCGGGGAGCCAGATACGCAGTATTTT
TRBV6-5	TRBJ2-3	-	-	CASSSSGRTQYF	TGTGCCAGCAGCTCGAGCGGGCGTACGCAGTATTTT
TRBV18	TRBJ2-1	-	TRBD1	CASSPRDRTHNEQFF	TGTGCCAGCTCACCAAGGGACAGGACTCACAATGAGCAGTTCTTC
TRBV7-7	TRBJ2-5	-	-	CASSLASEETQYF	TGTGCCAGCAGCTTAGCCTCTGAAGAGACCCAGTACTTC
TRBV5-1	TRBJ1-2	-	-	CASSNPGHSYGYTF	TGCGCCAGCAGCAACCCGGGACACAGCTATGGCTACACCTTC
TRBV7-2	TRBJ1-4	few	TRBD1	CASSDGQGFQGKLFF	TGTGCCAGCAGCGACGGACAGGGCTTTCAGGGAAAACTGTTTTTT
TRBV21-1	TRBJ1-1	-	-	CASSKETGGDDTNTEAFF	TGTGCCAGCAGCAAAGAAACAGGGGGCGATGATACAAACACTGAAGCTTTCTTT
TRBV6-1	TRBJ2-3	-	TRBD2	CASSETTRGGRDTQYF	TGTGCCAGCAGTGAAACTACGCGGGGGGGCCGGGATACGCAGTATTTT
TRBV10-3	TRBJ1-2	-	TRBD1	CAISVNRGPLGYTF	TGTGCCATCAGTGTCAACAGGGGACCTTTGGGCTACACCTTC
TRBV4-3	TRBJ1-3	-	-	CASSLGGTGNTIYF	TGCGCCAGCAGCCTCGGAGGGACCGGAAACACCATATATTTT
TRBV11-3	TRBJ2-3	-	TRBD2	CASSSRVVAGEPDTQYF	TGTGCCAGCAGCTCGCGAGTGGTAGCGGGGGAGCCAGATACGCAGTATTTT
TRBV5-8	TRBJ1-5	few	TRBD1	CASREATGASNQPQHF	TGTGCCAGCAGGGAGGCGACAGGGGCCAGCAATCAGCCCCAGCATTTT